This T cell receptor beta chain derives from a study of CD8+ T cells in alopecia areata (dated by TCRdb to the late 2010s). Some background on the complete study: Treated patients were enrolled in an open-label pilot trial of oral tofacitinib, 5 to 10 mg twice daily, for moderate-to-severe alopecia areata. Patients stayed on tofacitinib for 6 to 18 months and then had 6 months of follow-up off drug so that delayed response and recurrence could be assessed. Disease severity in treated patients was measured with the SALT score, which quantifies the percentage of affected scalp surface area. In both human patients and the C3H/HeJ mouse model, the study applied high-throughput TCRbeta sequencing to look at T cell clonal expansion in alopecia areata. On the human side, TCRbeta sequencing was run on scalp tissue and on sorted CD4+ and CD8+ peripheral blood T cells from healthy controls and from alopecia areata patients with either patchy or totalis/universalis disease. Patients on tofacitinib were biopsied at baseline and after 4 and 24 weeks of treatment, and several of the patients also had a later scalp biopsy. Scalp clonality was compared across normal scalp (n=4), patchy alopecia areata scalp (n=8), and alopecia totalis/universalis scalp (n=8). RNA was extracted with the PAXgene miRNA kit for fixed scalp, the miRNeasy kit for PBMCs, and the RNeasy kit for mouse skin. TCRbeta CDR3 regions were amplified by immunoSEQ multiplex PCR with 35 Vbeta forward and 13 Jbeta reverse primers. Here is what the overall study found, with its caveats: TCR sequences shared between patients were less clear than in mice, possibly partly because of HLA diversity in the patient population. Many expanded lesional clones were found to persist in scalp and blood during tofacitinib treatment, and relapse after treatment cessation may be partly explained by this persistence. With tofacitinib, both scalp clonality and the number of expanded CD8+ clones among the top 100 scalp clones went down significantly. Resident alphabeta T cells in normal human skin are also sequenced, complicating scalp TCR repertoire analysis, unlike mouse skin dominated by gammadelta T cells. Because the treated cohort was small and had just a single nonresponder, larger studies are needed to establish links between baseline CD8+ expansion and response. Higher clonality and more expanded CD8+ clones were observed in lesional scalp than in normal scalp, particularly in alopecia totalis/universalis, a finding suggestive of antigenic drive.

The germline V gene encodes CDR1 LGHNA and CDR2 YSLEER. CDR3 length: 16 amino acids, cysteine to phenylalanine. The CDR3 DNA has 48 bases and is translated from base 1. V lost 1 base and J lost 4 bases, and the count of bases not matched to a germline gene is 6. About this clone: Its recognized antigen is unknown. Qualities for individual bases were not recorded, and no much larger clone is one base off.

Libraries came from the immunoSEQ multiplex PCR assay. For TCR sequencing, RNA was extracted from every sample and reverse transcribed into cDNA to serve as template. SuperScript III was used to make first-strand cDNA, primed with a 2:1 mix of oligo-dT and random hexamers. A synthetic immune receptor repertoire was used to assess amplification bias, and residual bias was removed computationally. Per the original workflow: Raw reads were preprocessed for error removal, and CDR3 was defined according to IMGT conventions as running from the conserved cysteine to phenylalanine. To get clonality, Shannon entropy was normalized by log2 of the number of productive unique TCRs and the result was subtracted from 1. Whether scalp clones were CD4 or CD8 was inferred by matching scalp TCRbeta sequences against CD4 and CD8 repertoires sorted from blood. The table was pulled from immuneACCESS by TCRdb, which kept in-frame rearrangements only. Such tables lose some clones; where checked, under half of the loss comes from unresolved V genes, and the rest has no known cause. V and J calls and clone size come straight from that table; D and trimming were deduced from the DNA. The sample has about 250,000 clones on record, about 60% of them singletons. The ten largest clones represent around 0.92% of the sample.

According to the study, the label for this sample's treatment or condition signals: oral pan-JAK inhibitor, 5-10 mg twice daily. Lesional scalp punch biopsies and peripheral blood were obtained from alopecia areata patients. PBMCs were separated by density centrifugation and stained for CD3, CD4 and CD8, after which CD4+ and CD8+ T cells were sorted on a FACSAria. Sample: CD4+ T cells sorted from blood, taken at roughly week 52, from a patient treated with tofacitinib. The TCR comes from a human donor with alopecia areata. Recombination linked TRBV4-3 to TRBJ2-7, with 11 junctional bases fitting TRBD1. The nucleotide sequence is TGCGCCAGCAGCCAAGCCGGGACAGGGGGATTGTACGAGCAGTACTTC. It translates as CASSQAGTGGLYEQYF.